In its sample, the clone carrying this T cell receptor (beta chain) was seen a few times. Its antigen is unknown. Ophthalmopathy cases scored 3 or more on the Clinical Activity Score and 4 or more on NOSPECS grade, with duration below 3 months. From more than 8 ml of fresh peripheral blood, PBMCs were isolated. The data originate from a study of T cells in Graves' hyperthyroidism and ophthalmopathy. General study findings and limits: The model predicted ophthalmopathy a median around 6 months before onset. Expanded thyroid clonotypes (above 0.001) were mostly also found in blood.

Amplification targeted TCR beta CDR3 regions from RNA transcripts. The TCR CDR3 first-round RT-PCR relied on the HTBI primer set. TCRdb re-called the multiplex PCR reads through MiXCR, storing one row per CDR3 protein. The profile shows 500,000 to 650,000 distinct CDR3 sequences, about 14% of them singletons. Germline V gene lookup returns CDR1 MNHNS and CDR2 SASEGT. The CDR3 is 13 residues long. V was cut by 3 bases and J by 4 bases, with 9 bases left in between. Sequences were obtained from blood. V is TRBV6-1 and J is TRBJ1-1; the D gene is possibly TRBD1 (6 bases). This receptor was taken from a woman aged 45-65 years with Graves' ophthalmopathy. DNA for the CDR3: TGTGCCAGCAGTGAGGGGGCTGGCACTGAAGCTTTCTTT. Translation: CASSEGAGTEAFF.